This T cell receptor beta chain was recovered during a study of shared clonotypes between healthy human individuals. Study-level points and caveats: Some naive CD4 clonotypes, around 5%, turned up in common across a few donors. Only blood underwent sampling, and tissue repertoires likely differ. Large depth notwithstanding, sorted-subset sequencing proved incomplete by rarefaction.

With regard to this clone: Its antigen is unknown.

Authors' methods: As immunoSEQ supplied junction-only sequences (without quality scores), filtering differed. This table comes from immunoSEQ multiplex PCR, and its TCRdb copy is limited to in-frame clones, with some not included. V and J calls and clone size follow that table, whereas D and trimming were derived from the DNA. The repertoire includes hundreds of thousands of clones, around 72% of them detected once, and 1.5% to 2% sits in the top ten. This CDR3 has 11 residues. V lost 6 bases and J 5 bases, leaving 8 bases between the germline ends. Germline CDR1 SQVTM, CDR2 ANQGSEA. J is TRBJ2-1 and V is TRBV29-1; no clear D. The TCR was taken from a woman aged 25-40 years in good health. What was sequenced was memory CD4+ T cells sorted from blood. Subset here: CD45RA-negative fraction. This CDR3 reads CSVAYDNEQFF. The CDR3, as DNA: TGCAGCGTAGCGTACGACAATGAGCAGTTCTTC.